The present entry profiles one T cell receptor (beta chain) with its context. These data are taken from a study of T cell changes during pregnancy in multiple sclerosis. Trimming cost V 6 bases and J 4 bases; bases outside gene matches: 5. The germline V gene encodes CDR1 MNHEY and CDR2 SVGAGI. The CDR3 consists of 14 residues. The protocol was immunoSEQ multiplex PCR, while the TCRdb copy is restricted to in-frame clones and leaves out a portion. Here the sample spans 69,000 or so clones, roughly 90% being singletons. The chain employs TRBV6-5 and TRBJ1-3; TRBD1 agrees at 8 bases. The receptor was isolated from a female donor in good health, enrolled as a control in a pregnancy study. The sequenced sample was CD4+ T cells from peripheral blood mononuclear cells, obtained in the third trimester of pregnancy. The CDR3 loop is CASRAGQGGNTIYF. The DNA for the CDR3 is TGTGCCAGCAGGGCCGGACAGGGAGGAAACACCATATATTTT.